These 12 T cell receptor beta chains were all obtained from the same sample, sequenced in a study of T cell responses to AZD1222 COVID-19 vaccine. Clones were read by immunoSEQ multiplex PCR, and TCRdb kept only the in-frame ones, dropping some. The repertoire holds some 100,000 clones, with roughly nine tenths as singletons. The sequenced sample was peripheral blood, obtained on day 0 of AZD1222 vaccination. The receptors derive from an adult in good health.

The chain carries TRBV5-1 and TRBJ2-1, with TRBD1 matching 8 bases. This CDR3 contains 15 residues. V dropped 2 bases and J dropped 10; count of bases not matched to a gene: 11. Germline CDR1 and CDR2: SGHRS and YFSETQ. The CDR3 protein is CASSFRQGARKEQFF. CDR3 nucleotide sequence: TGCGCCAGCAGCTTTCGGCAGGGGGCACGGAAGGAGCAGTTCTTC.

This chain uses TRBV6-6 with TRBJ1-4; 8 positions match TRBD1. The CDR3 runs to 15 residues. The germline CDR1 and CDR2 sequences are MNHNY and SVGAGI (reference sequence). J gave up 8 bases and V 6 bases, and 11 bases lay outside the gene matches. The CDR3 DNA reads TGTGCCAGCAGCACACGGAACAGGGGGACAGAAAAACTGTTTTTT. The encoded protein is CASSTRNRGTEKLFF.

The J gene is TRBJ2-5, the V gene TRBV6-5; 8 nucleotides line up with TRBD1. CDR1 is MNHEY and CDR2 is SVGAGI in the germline V gene. With V trimmed by 0 bases and J by 3 bases, 3 bases remained unmatched. The CDR3 is made up of 15 amino acids. The CDR3 DNA follows: TGTGCCAGCAGTTACTCGACAGGGGCCGAAGAGACCCAGTACTTC. Amino acid sequence: CASSYSTGAEETQYF.

The rearrangement links TRBV5-1 to TRBJ2-5; D is unresolved. Between the trimmed V and J ends, which lost 5 bases and 1 base, there was a span of 9 bases. The CDR3 is 13 residues long. Germline loops: CDR1 SGHRS, CDR2 YFSETQ. The CDR3 is CASRKATQETQYF. CDR3 coding DNA: TGCGCCAGCAGGAAAGCTACCCAAGAGACCCAGTACTTC.

This clone was counted a few times. The chain carries TRBV5-1 and TRBJ2-2, with a tentative D call TRBD2 (5 bases). The V and J ends lost 6 bases and 0 bases respectively, with 12 bases between them. Germline values: CDR1 SGHRS, CDR2 YFSETQ. This CDR3 comprises 15 residues. The CDR3, as DNA: TGCGCCAGCACCATACTAGGGACGAACACCGGGGAGCTGTTTTTT. Translation gives CASTILGTNTGELFF. Combining the CDR3 with reference TRBV5-1 and TRBJ2-2 gives the whole variable domain KAGVTQTPRYLIKTRGQQVTLSCSPISGHRSVSWYQQTPGQGLQFLFEYFSETQRNKGNFPGRFSGRQFSNSRSEMNVSTLELGDSALYLCASTILGTNTGELFFGEGSRLTVL.

The chain recombines TRBV6-5 with TRBJ1-2; D is uncertain. V lost 1 base and J 0 bases, leaving 6 bases between the germline ends. Germline CDR1 is MNHEY and CDR2 is SVGAGI. This CDR3 comprises 14 residues. This CDR3 is CASSYYRANYGYTF. In nucleotides, the CDR3 is TGTGCCAGCAGTTACTACAGAGCTAACTATGGCTACACCTTC.

The chain is built from TRBV9 and TRBJ2-2; 9 bases match TRBD2. The CDR3 extends over 16 amino acids. V shed 4 bases and J 6 bases; nucleotides not matched to a gene: 10. CDR1 is SGDLS, CDR2 YYNGEE, per germline. DNA of the CDR3: TGTGCCAGCAGCCCCCGACTAGCGGACTTATCCGGGGAGCTGTTTTTT. Translating gives CASSPRLADLSGELFF.

The chain is built from TRBV4-3 and TRBJ1-5; 8 bases align to TRBD1. The germline V gene encodes CDR1 LGHNA and CDR2 YSLEER. CDR3 length: 16 residues. J lost 1 base, V lost 0 bases, and 2 bases had no gene match. The CDR3 DNA reads TGCGCCAGCAGCCAAGACAGGGGGCTCAGCAATCAGCCCCAGCATTTT. Protein product: CASSQDRGLSNQPQHF.

The sample holds a few counts of this clone. This chain connects TRBV27 to TRBJ1-6; 9 nucleotides line up with TRBD1. Germline CDR1 MNHEY, CDR2 SMNVEV (reference sequence). Germline trimming cut 5 bases from V and 7 bases from J; bases unmatched to any gene: 9. The CDR3 loop spans 16 amino acids. The DNA of the CDR3 is TGTGCCAGCAGTACGCGGGGACAGGGTGGGAATTCACCCCTCCACTTT. Translation: CASSTRGQGGNSPLHF.

This clone was detected once. Written as DNA, the CDR3 is TGTGCCAGCCAGGGACAGAGAAATTCACCCCTCCACTTT. Its translation is CASQGQRNSPLHF. The rearrangement links TRBV7-2 to TRBJ1-6; 7 bases fit TRBD1. Per the germline V gene, CDR1 is SGHTA and CDR2 is FQGNSA. The ends lost 8 bases at V and 7 bases at J; junction bases unmatched: 5. The CDR3 consists of 13 residues. Combining the CDR3 with reference TRBV7-2 and TRBJ1-6 gives the whole variable domain GAGVSQSPSNKVTEKGKDVELRCDPISGHTALYWYRQSLGQGLEFLIYFQGNSAPDKSGLPSDRFSAERTGGSVSTLTIQRTQQEDSAVYLCASQGQRNSPLHFGNGTRLTVT.

The rearrangement links TRBV4-1 to TRBJ2-5; 9 bases line up with TRBD1. CDR1 is MGHRA, CDR2 YSYEKL, per germline. With 3 bases clipped from V and 2 bases from J, the junction kept 1 base outside the gene matches. The CDR3 runs 14 residues. CDR3 sequence (DNA): TGCGCCAGCAGCCACGGACAGGGGCAAGAGACCCAGTACTTC. The encoded protein is CASSHGQGQETQYF.

The chain joins TRBV7-3 to TRBJ1-1, with D hard to call. CDR3 length: 14 amino acids. Germline V gene sequence: CDR1 SGHTA, CDR2 FQGTGA. V was trimmed by 7 bases and J by 1 base, leaving 13 bases between them. The CDR3 here is CASTLTVQNTEAFF. The CDR3 DNA is TGTGCCAGCACCCTGACGGTACAGAACACTGAAGCTTTCTTT.